The entry below describes one TCR beta chain. No antigen is known for it. A much larger clone sits a single nucleotide away, making a read error possible. Constant-region priming of approximately 500 ng total RNA yielded TCR beta cDNA. Three nested multiplex PCR rounds of slightly modified ARM-PCR generated TCR beta libraries. Both of the initial two PCR rounds ran for about 11 cycles and employed TRBV1-TRBV30 forward primers alongside a C-beta reverse primer. MiXCR, applied by TCRdb to the multiplex PCR reads, yields one record per CDR3 protein. The table lists about 92,000 distinct CDR3 sequences, 65% to 70% of them singletons. Germline V gene lookup returns CDR1 SGHKS and CDR2 YYEKEE (reference sequence). Germline trimming cut 1 base from V and 3 bases from J; bases unmatched to any gene: 1. The CDR3 is 13 amino acids. The source of the sample is a study of tumor-infiltrating lymphocytes in primary liver carcinoma. Background on the study: Each of the samples returned roughly 3.65 to 7.5 million productive TCRbeta reads (a yield similar across tissue types).

Study-level points and caveats: Tumor top-250-clone fraction significantly exceeded that of blood (p = 0.039).

Co-extraction of both nucleic acids (RNA and DNA) used about 20-33 mg of unsorted bulk tissue. Patients underwent resection of primary liver carcinoma. Chronic HBV infection was present, with no prior treatment. Input material: tumor-adjacent normal liver tissue. The rearrangement joins TRBV5-5 to TRBJ2-7; 7 bases are shared with TRBD1. This TCR was sampled from a man aged 35-49 years with primary liver carcinoma and hepatitis B virus infection. CDR3 sequence: CASSLTGVYEQYF. The CDR3, as DNA: TGTGCCAGCAGCTTGACAGGGGTCTACGAGCAGTACTTC. Filled out from reference TRBV5-5 and TRBJ2-7, the complete variable domain reads DAGVTQSPTHLIKTRGQQVTLRCSPISGHKSVSWYQQVLGQGPQFIFQYYEKEERGRGNFPDRFSARQFPNYSSELNVNALLLGDSALYLCASSLTGVYEQYFGPGTRLTVT.